This entry describes one TCR beta chain. What it binds is unknown. The PCR was carried out with 60 Vbeta primers and 13 Jbeta primers. Repertoires were generated with immunoSEQ multiplex PCR, while TCRdb's copy carries only in-frame clones and drops some. The data hold around 210,000 clones, with 78% observed a single time. This specimen belongs to a study of cytomegalovirus exposure and HLA in healthy donors. V lost 7 bases, J lost 4 bases, and 9 bases stayed unmatched. The CDR3 consists of 14 residues. Germline CDR1 and CDR2: MNHNS and SASEGT. General study points: In a later analysis, CMV-associated beta chains were mostly HLA-associated, it appeared. The authors later linked a missense DCLRE1C variant to TCR beta V- and J-gene trimming. Sequence variants that were highly shared formed a cluster that was likely a sequencing artifact.

Regarding donors, all were healthy bone marrow donors. Source material: PBMCs. This chain connects TRBV6-1 to TRBJ2-5, with TRBD1 matching 7 bases. This TCR was sampled from a boy aged 10-17 years in good health and CMV-seronegative. This CDR3 is CASKGRGNGETQYF. CDR3 sequence (DNA): TGTGCCAGCAAGGGCAGGGGGAATGGAGAGACCCAGTACTTC.